This T cell receptor beta chain was recovered during a study of CXCR3-negative and CXCR3-positive naive CD8 T cells. Naivety in CD8+ T cells corresponded to a CD45RO-CCR7+CD27+CD95- phenotype. Study findings and constraints: Researchers report that CXCR3-positive naive cells carry more hydrophobic TRB CDR3s than CXCR3-negative naive cells. Both naive subsets, CXCR3-negative and CXCR3-positive, displayed similar TRBV-TRBJ usage, unlike memory cells.

Of note for this clonotype: The antigen remains unidentified.

The germline V gene has CDR1 SGHTA and CDR2 FQGNSA. There are 15 residues in the CDR3. TRB cDNA libraries were made by UMI-labeled 5' RACE. TCRdb reprocessed the 5' RACE reads and keeps a single row for each CDR3 protein, giving no DNA. Across tens of thousands of distinct CDR3 sequences, the top ten clones capture around 4.9% of the sample. This chain links TRBV7-2 with TRBJ2-3. The sample taken for sequencing was naive CXCR3+ CD8+ T cells from blood. The subset here: CD45RO-CCR7+CD27+CD95- naive CD8+ T cells expressing CXCR3 (TNR3+). This receptor was taken from a human donor in good health. Some clones in this sample may be carry-over from other donors' samples. CDR3 amino acids: CASSSTAIYTDTQYF. Full variable domain (rest looked up from reference TRBV7-2 and TRBJ2-3): GAGVSQSPSNKVTEKGKDVELRCDPISGHTALYWYRQSLGQGLEFLIYFQGNSAPDKSGLPSDRFSAERTGGSVSTLTIQRTQQEDSAVYLCASSSTAIYTDTQYFGPGTRLTVL.